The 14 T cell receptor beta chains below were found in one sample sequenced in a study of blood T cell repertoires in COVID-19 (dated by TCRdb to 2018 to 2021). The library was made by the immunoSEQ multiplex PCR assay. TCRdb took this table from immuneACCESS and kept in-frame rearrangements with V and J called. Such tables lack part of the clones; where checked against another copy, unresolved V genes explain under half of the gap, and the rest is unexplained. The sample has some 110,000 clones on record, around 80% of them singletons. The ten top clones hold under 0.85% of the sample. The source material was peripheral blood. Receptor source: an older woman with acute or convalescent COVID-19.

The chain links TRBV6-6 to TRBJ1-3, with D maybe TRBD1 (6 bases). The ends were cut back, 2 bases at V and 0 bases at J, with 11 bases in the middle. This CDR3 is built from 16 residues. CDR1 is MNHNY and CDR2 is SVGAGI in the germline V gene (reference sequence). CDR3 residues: CASSYPTGFSGNTIYF. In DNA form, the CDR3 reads TGTGCCAGCAGTTACCCTACAGGGTTCTCTGGAAACACCATATATTTT.

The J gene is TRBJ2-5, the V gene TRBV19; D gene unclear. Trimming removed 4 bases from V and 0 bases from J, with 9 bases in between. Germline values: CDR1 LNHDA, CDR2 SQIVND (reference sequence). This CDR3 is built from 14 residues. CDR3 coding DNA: TGTGCCAGTAGTACCGCAGTGTACCAAGAGACCCAGTACTTC. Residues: CASSTAVYQETQYF.

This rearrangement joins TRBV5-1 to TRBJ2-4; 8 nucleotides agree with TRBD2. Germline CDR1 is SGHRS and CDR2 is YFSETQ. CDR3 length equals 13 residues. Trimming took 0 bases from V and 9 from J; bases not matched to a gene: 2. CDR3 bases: TGCGCCAGCAGCTTGGCGCGGGGGGTCATTCAGTACTTC. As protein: CASSLARGVIQYF.

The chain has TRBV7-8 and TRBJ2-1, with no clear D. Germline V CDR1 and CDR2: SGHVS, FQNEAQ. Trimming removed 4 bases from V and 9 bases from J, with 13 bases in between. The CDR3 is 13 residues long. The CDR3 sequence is CASSSSRSGEQFF. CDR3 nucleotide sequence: TGTGCCAGCAGCTCAAGCAGGTCCGGTGAGCAGTTCTTC.

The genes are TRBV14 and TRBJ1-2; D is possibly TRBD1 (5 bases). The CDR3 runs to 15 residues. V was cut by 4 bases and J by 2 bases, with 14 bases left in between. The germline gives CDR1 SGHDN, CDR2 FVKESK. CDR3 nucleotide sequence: TGTGCCAGCAGCCGTCAAGGGGCGACCAACTATGGCTACACCTTC. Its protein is CASSRQGATNYGYTF.

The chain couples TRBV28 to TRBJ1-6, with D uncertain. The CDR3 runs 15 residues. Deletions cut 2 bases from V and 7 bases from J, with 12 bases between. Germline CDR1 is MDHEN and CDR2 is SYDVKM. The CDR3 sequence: CASSLGGNENSPLHF. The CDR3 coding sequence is TGTGCCAGCAGTTTAGGAGGGAATGAAAATTCACCCCTCCACTTT.

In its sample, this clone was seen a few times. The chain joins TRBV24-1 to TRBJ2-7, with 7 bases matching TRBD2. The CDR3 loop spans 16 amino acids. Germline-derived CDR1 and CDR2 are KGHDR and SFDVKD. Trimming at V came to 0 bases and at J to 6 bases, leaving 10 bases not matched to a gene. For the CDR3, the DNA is TGTGCCACCAGTGATTTGCCCGGGGGAGGGCCGAGCGAGCAGTACTTC. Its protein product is CATSDLPGGGPSEQYF.

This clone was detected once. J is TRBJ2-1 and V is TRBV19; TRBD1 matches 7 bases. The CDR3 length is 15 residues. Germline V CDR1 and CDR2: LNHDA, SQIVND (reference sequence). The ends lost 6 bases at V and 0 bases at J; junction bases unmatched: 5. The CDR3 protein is CASRRQGDSYNEQFF. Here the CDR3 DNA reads TGTGCCAGTAGGAGACAGGGAGACTCCTACAATGAGCAGTTCTTC.

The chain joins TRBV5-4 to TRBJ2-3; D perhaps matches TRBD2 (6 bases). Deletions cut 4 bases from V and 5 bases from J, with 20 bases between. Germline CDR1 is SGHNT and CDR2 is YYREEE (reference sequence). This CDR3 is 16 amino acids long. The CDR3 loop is CASSIPGLHVGDTQYF. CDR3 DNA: TGTGCCAGCAGCATTCCGGGACTGCATGTAGGAGATACGCAGTATTTT. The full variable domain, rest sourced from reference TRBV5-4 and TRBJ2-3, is ETGVTQSPTHLIKTRGQQVTLRCSSQSGHNTVSWYQQALGQGPQFIFQYYREEENGRGNFPPRFSGLQFPNYSSELNVNALELDDSALYLCASSIPGLHVGDTQYFGPGTRLTVL.

The CDR3 here is CASSDSTSGSFTNTQYF. The CDR3 coding sequence is TGTGCCAGCAGTGACTCGACTAGCGGGAGTTTCACGAATACGCAGTATTTT. This rearrangement joins TRBV6-4 to TRBJ2-3, with 12 nucleotides matching TRBD2. Germline V CDR1 and CDR2: MRHNA, SNTAGT. J gave up 7 bases and V 0 bases, and 8 bases lay outside the gene matches. The CDR3 contains 17 residues.

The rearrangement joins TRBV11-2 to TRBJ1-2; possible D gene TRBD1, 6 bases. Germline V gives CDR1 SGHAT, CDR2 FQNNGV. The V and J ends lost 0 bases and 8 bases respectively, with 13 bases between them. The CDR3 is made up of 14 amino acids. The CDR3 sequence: CASSLDGGQGGYTF. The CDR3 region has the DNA TGTGCCAGCAGCTTAGACGGGGGGCAGGGAGGCTACACCTTC.

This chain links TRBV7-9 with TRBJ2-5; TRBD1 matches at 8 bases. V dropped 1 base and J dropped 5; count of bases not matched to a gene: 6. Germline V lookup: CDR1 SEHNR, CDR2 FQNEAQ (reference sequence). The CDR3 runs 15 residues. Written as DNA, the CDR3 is TGTGCCAGCAGCTTAGGGGCAGGGGGCTTCGAGACCCAGTACTTC. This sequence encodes CASSLGAGGFETQYF.

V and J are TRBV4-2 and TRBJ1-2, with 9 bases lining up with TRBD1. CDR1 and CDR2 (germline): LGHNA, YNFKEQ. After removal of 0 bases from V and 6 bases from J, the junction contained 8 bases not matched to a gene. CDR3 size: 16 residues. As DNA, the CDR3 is TGTGCCAGCAGCCAAGATACCAGGGACAGGGAAGATGGCTACACCTTC. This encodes CASSQDTRDREDGYTF.

In DNA, the CDR3 is TGTGCCAGCAGCTTGGGTCAGGGGAATTCACCCCTCCACTTT. Protein product: CASSLGQGNSPLHF. The rearrangement uses TRBV5-4 and TRBJ1-6; weak D call: TRBD1 (6 bases). The CDR3 totals 14 residues. With 0 bases removed from V and 7 bases from J, the gap between germline ends came to 8 bases. Germline CDR1 reads SGHNT; CDR2 reads YYREEE (reference sequence). The variable domain in full, completed from reference TRBV5-4 and TRBJ1-6, reads ETGVTQSPTHLIKTRGQQVTLRCSSQSGHNTVSWYQQALGQGPQFIFQYYREEENGRGNFPPRFSGLQFPNYSSELNVNALELDDSALYLCASSLGQGNSPLHFGNGTRLTVT.